The rows below give T cell receptor beta chains drawn from one sample of a study of blood T cell repertoires in COVID-19. Assay: immunoSEQ multiplex PCR; the TCRdb copy retains only in-frame clones and omits some. The sample yields 250,000 to 400,000 clones, roughly nine tenths seen once. Input material: peripheral blood. These receptors were obtained from a woman in her twenties or thirties with COVID-19, enrolled during active disease. The conserved cysteine and the conserved F or W are not part of the CDR3 here.

v_gene,CDR3aa
TRBV7-2,ASSLVQGLNQPQH
TRBV10-1,ASSESTIAGVEQF
TRBV28,ASSFGDRKMRNTIY
TRBV29-1,SVGWQGSEKLF
TRBV9,ASSVGRRGIAANEKLF
TRBV7-6,ASSFRGRGAFTGELF
TRBV18,ASSGTGPATNEKLF
TRBV19,ASMRGESSYNEQF
TRBV13,ASSPYPISREGLSYEQY
TRBV23-1,ASSRGCTYEQY
TRBV7-9,ASSLAGLAGGHNEQF
TRBV7-2,ASSLGTGISYEQY
TRBV27,ASRDSTVAEQY
TRBV19,ASSKGRDQPQH
TRBV6-4,ASTALAGGINEQF